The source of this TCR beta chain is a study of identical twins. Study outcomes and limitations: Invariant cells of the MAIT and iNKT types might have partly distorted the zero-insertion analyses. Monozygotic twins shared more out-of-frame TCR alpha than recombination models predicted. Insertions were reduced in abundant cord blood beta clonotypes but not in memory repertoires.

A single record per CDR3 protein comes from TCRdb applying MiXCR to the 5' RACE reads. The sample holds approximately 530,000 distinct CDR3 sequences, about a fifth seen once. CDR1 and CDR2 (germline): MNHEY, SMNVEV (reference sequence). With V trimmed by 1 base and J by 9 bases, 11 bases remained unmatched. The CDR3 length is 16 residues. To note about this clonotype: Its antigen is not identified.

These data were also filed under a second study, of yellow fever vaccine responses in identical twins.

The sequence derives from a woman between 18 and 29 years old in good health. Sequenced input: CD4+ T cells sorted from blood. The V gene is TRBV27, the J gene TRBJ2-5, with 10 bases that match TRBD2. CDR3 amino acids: CASSLFGAGGLSAQYF. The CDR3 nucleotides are TGTGCCAGCAGTTTATTTGGAGCGGGGGGGCTTTCGGCCCAGTACTTC.